This T cell receptor beta chain was sequenced in a study of cytomegalovirus exposure and HLA in healthy donors. Vbeta (60) and Jbeta (13) primers were used in the PCR. Profiled with immunoSEQ multiplex PCR; TCRdb holds only in-frame clones, not every one. This sample's table has roughly 35,000 clones. This CDR3 is 15 amino acids long. The junction had 9 bases not matched to a gene; V was cut back by 7 bases and J by 5 bases. From germline, CDR1 is MDHEN and CDR2 SYDVKM. Sequenced sample: PBMCs. This sequence originates from a woman aged 40 to 50 in good health and CMV-seropositive. The chain combines TRBV28 with TRBJ2-7, with TRBD1 matching over 12 bases. CDR3 nucleotide sequence: TGTGCCAGCACAAACCGGGACAGGGGGCTGGACGAGCAGTACTTC. This gives the protein CASTNRDRGLDEQYF.